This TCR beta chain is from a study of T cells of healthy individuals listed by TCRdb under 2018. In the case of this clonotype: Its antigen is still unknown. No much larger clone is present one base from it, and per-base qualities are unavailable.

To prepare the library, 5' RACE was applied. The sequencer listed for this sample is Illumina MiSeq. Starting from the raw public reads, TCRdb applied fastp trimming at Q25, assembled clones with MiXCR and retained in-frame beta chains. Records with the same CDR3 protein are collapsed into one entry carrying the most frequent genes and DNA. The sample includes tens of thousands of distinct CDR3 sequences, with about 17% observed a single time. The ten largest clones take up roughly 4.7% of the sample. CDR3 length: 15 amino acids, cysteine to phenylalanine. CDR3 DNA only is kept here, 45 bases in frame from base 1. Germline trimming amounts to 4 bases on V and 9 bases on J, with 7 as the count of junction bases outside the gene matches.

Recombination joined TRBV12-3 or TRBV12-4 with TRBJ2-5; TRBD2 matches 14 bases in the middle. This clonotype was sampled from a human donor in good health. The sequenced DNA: TGTGCCAGCAGTTCCTTGACTAGCGGGGGGGGGGCCCAGTACTTC. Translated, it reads CASSSLTSGGGAQYF.